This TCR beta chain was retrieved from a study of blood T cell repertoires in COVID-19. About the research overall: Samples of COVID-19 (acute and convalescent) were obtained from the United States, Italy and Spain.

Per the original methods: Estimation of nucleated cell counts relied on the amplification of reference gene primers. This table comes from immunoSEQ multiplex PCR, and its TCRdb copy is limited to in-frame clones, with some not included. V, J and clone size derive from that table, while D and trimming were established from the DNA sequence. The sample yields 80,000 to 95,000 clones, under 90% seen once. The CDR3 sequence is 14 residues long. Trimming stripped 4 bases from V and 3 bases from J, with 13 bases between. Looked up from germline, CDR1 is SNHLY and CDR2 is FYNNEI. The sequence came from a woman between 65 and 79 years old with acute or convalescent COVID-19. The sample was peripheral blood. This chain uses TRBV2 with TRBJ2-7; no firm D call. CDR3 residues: CASSVIRYGYEQYV. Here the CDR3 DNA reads TGTGCCAGCAGTGTTATCAGGTACGGCTACGAGCAGTACGTC.